The 27 T cell receptor beta chains given below trace back to one sample, sequenced in a study of CD8 T cells in Susac syndrome. With random hexamers, about 0.5 to 1 ug RNA was reverse transcribed. TCRdb re-called the immunoSEQ multiplex PCR reads through MiXCR, storing one row per CDR3 protein. The sample shows about 280,000 distinct CDR3 sequences, around 84% of them seen only once. Sequenced input: CD8+ T cells from PBMCs. The receptors stem from a human donor with multiple sclerosis.

DNA for the CDR3: TGTGCCAGCAGCCGAGGGGCGATAGCGGGAAATGAGCAGTTCTTC. Its protein is CASSRGAIAGNEQFF. This chain connects TRBV13 to TRBJ2-1, with 8 bases fitting TRBD2. V trimming: 5 bases; J trimming: 7 bases; junction bases outside the gene matches: 10. The CDR3 length is 15 residues. From germline, CDR1 is PRHDT and CDR2 FYEKMQ (reference sequence).

The chain carries TRBV28 and TRBJ2-2, with 9 bases matching TRBD2. Germline CDR1 MDHEN, CDR2 SYDVKM. V trimming: 0 bases; J trimming: 2 bases; junction bases outside the gene matches: 1. This CDR3 spans 16 amino acids. The CDR3 nucleotides read TGTGCCAGCAGTTTATGGACTAGCGGTAACACCGGGGAGCTGTTTTTT. This codes for CASSLWTSGNTGELFF.

The rearrangement uses TRBV6-1 and TRBJ2-1; 8 nucleotides align to TRBD2. CDR1 and CDR2 (germline): MNHNS, SASEGT. This CDR3 comprises 16 residues. The trim removed 6 bases at V and 5 bases at J, leaving 12 bases unmatched. The CDR3: CASRELITGGNNEQFF. CDR3 coding DNA: TGTGCCAGCAGGGAATTAATTACGGGAGGGAACAATGAGCAGTTCTTC.

The rearrangement joins TRBV29-1 to TRBJ2-1; 7 nucleotides agree with TRBD2. The CDR3 has 13 residues. CDR1 SQVTM and CDR2 ANQGSEA come from the germline V gene. V lost 6 bases, J lost 8 bases, and 10 bases stayed unmatched. Here the CDR3 reads CSVAGGSWDEQFF. Here the CDR3 DNA reads TGCAGCGTGGCAGGCGGGAGTTGGGATGAGCAGTTCTTC.

The V gene is TRBV5-4, the J gene TRBJ2-7; D is ambiguous. Germline-derived CDR1 and CDR2 are SGHNT and YYREEE (reference sequence). V shed 0 bases and J shed 3 bases, with 10 bases lying between them. The CDR3 contains 14 residues. CDR3 nucleotides: TGTGCCAGCAGCTTGGAGGGCAAAGACTACGAGCAGTACTTC. Translated, it gives CASSLEGKDYEQYF. Together with reference TRBV5-4 and TRBJ2-7, the CDR3 gives the full variable domain: ETGVTQSPTHLIKTRGQQVTLRCSSQSGHNTVSWYQQALGQGPQFIFQYYREEENGRGNFPPRFSGLQFPNYSSELNVNALELDDSALYLCASSLEGKDYEQYFGPGTRLTVT.

This chain connects TRBV27 to TRBJ2-7; no clear D gene. The germline CDR1 and CDR2 sequences are MNHEY and SMNVEV (reference sequence). Trimming removed 5 bases at V and 3 bases at J, with 11 bases between. The CDR3 covers 13 residues. The CDR3 sequence: CASSQTSYYEQYF. The DNA of the CDR3 is TGTGCCAGCAGTCAGACTTCTTACTACGAGCAGTACTTC.

The chain joins TRBV4-1 to TRBJ1-2, with TRBD1 matching 11 bases. V lost 3 bases to trimming and J lost 5 bases; unmatched junction nucleotides: 8. The CDR3 totals 16 residues. Germline V gene data show CDR1 as MGHRA and CDR2 as YSYEKL. CDR3 nucleotides: TGCGCCAGCAGCCAGGCCCGGACAGGGGGCCGGTATGGCTACACCTTC. This translates into CASSQARTGGRYGYTF.

V gene TRBV9 combines with J gene TRBJ2-3; 7 bases are shared with TRBD2. The germline CDR1 and CDR2 sequences are SGDLS and YYNGEE. Trimming at V came to 4 bases and at J to 5 bases, leaving 13 bases not matched to a gene. The CDR3 length is 16 residues. The CDR3 region is CASSNEGLRFRDTQYF. The CDR3 bases are TGTGCCAGCAGCAACGAGGGACTACGATTCAGAGATACGCAGTATTTT. Complete variable domain (other parts from reference TRBV9 and TRBJ2-3): DSGVTQTPKHLITATGQRVTLRCSPRSGDLSVYWYQQSLDQGLQFLIQYYNGEERAKGNILERFSAQQFPDLHSELNLSSLELGDSALYFCASSNEGLRFRDTQYFGPGTRLTVL.

Concerning this clonotype: The junction departs from germline at one end; a sequencing error may be responsible. The chain joins TRBV7-6 to TRBJ2-3, with 7 bases that match TRBD2. Germline-derived CDR1 and CDR2 are SGHVS and FNYEAQ. The CDR3 totals 15 residues. The CDR3 spells CASSSSAGSTDTQYF. The CDR3 DNA is TGTGCTAGCAGCTCGTCAGCGGGATCCACAGATACGCAGTATTTT.

The chain employs TRBV29-1 and TRBJ2-3, with D possibly being TRBD1 or TRBD2 (5 bases each). V dropped 4 bases and J dropped 2 bases, with 10 bases sitting between them. The length of the CDR3 is 13 residues. The germline V gene encodes CDR1 SQVTM and CDR2 ANQGSEA. CDR3 DNA sequence: TGCAGCGTTGGGGACGGCTTCACAGATACGCAGTATTTT. Its protein is CSVGDGFTDTQYF.

This chain joins TRBV7-3 and TRBJ2-6, with D perhaps being TRBD1 or TRBD2 (5 bases each). The CDR3 contains 16 residues. CDR1 and CDR2 from the germline V gene are SGHTA and FQGTGA. Between the trimmed V and J ends, which lost 5 bases and 0 bases, there was a span of 11 bases. This CDR3 reads CASSRDGASGANVLTF. The DNA of the CDR3 is TGTGCCAGCAGCAGGGACGGGGCCTCTGGGGCCAACGTCCTGACTTTC.

The CDR3 sequence is CASSEGRRGTSDYEQYF. The DNA for the CDR3 is TGTGCCAGCAGTGAGGGTCGGCGCGGGACGTCTGACTACGAGCAGTACTTC. The chain links TRBV25-1 to TRBJ2-7; the D gene is possibly TRBD2 (6 bases). The CDR3 is made up of 17 amino acids. Trimming cost V 3 bases and J 3 bases, with 21 bases left between them. CDR1 is MGHDK, CDR2 SYGVNS, per germline.

The chain is built from TRBV28 and TRBJ2-3, with D possibly TRBD2 on 6 matching bases. Germline V gene sequence: CDR1 MDHEN, CDR2 SYDVKM. V was pared by 3 bases and J by 2 bases, with 15 bases between. This CDR3 is built from 16 residues. CDR3 sequence reads: CASSFRGLESTDTQYF. CDR3 sequence (DNA): TGTGCCAGCAGTTTCCGGGGACTGGAGTCCACAGATACGCAGTATTTT.

The CDR3 nucleotides are TGTGCCAGCAGCTGGCTGTCCGGAGTCCAAAGCGGACGATCTAGCACAGATACGCAGTATTTT. Encoded protein: CASSWLSGVQSGRSSTDTQYF. This rearrangement joins TRBV11-2 to TRBJ2-3, with D perhaps TRBD2 (5 bases). V shed 4 bases and J shed 0 bases, with 29 bases lying between them. The CDR3 is 21 residues long. CDR1 is SGHAT and CDR2 is FQNNGV in the germline V gene.

This clonotype was picked up a small number of times. V is TRBV7-9 and J is TRBJ1-1; D ambiguous. V gave up 3 bases and J gave up 11 bases, with 7 bases separating them. Germline loops: CDR1 SEHNR, CDR2 FQNEAQ (reference sequence). The CDR3 is made up of 10 amino acids. The CDR3 sequence: CASSLRFAFF. As DNA, the CDR3 is TGTGCCAGCAGCTTGAGGTTTGCTTTCTTT.

V is TRBV3-1 and J is TRBJ2-3, with 7 bases aligning to TRBD2. The length of the CDR3 is 15 residues. Germline trimming cut 3 bases from V and 0 bases from J; bases unmatched to any gene: 3. CDR1 and CDR2 from the germline V gene are LGHDT and YNNKEL (reference sequence). CDR3 sequence (DNA): TGTGCCAGCAGCCATGATAGCGGGAGCACAGATACGCAGTATTTT. It translates to CASSHDSGSTDTQYF.

The genes are TRBV27 and TRBJ1-2; maybe TRBD1 (6 bases). V lost 2 bases and J 6 bases, leaving 25 bases between the germline ends. This CDR3 is 18 amino acids long. Per germline, CDR1 MNHEY and CDR2 SMNVEV (reference sequence). Written as DNA, the CDR3 is TGTGCCAGCAGTTTAATATGGCCGGATCGGACAGAGGGAAATGGCTACACCTTC. Protein product: CASSLIWPDRTEGNGYTF.

The chain links TRBV12-3 or TRBV12-4 to TRBJ2-3; the D gene is possibly TRBD2 (5 bases). The CDR3 is made up of 15 amino acids. With 7 bases removed from V and 0 bases from J, the gap between germline ends came to 14 bases. The CDR3 loop reads CASMGSPVSTDTQYF. The CDR3 nucleotides are TGTGCCAGCATGGGGAGTCCGGTTAGCACAGATACGCAGTATTTT.

Written as DNA, the CDR3 is TGTGCCAGCGCCCCTAGTATTTTCAATGAGCAGTTCTTC. Its protein is CASAPSIFNEQFF. The J gene is TRBJ2-1, the V gene TRBV5-6; D is uncertain. In germline, CDR1 is SGHDT, CDR2 YYEEEE. Trimming pared 7 bases from V and 6 bases from J, leaving 14 bases between. The CDR3 has 13 residues.

This CDR3 is CASRPPPGQGLRINEKLFF. DNA for the CDR3: TGTGCCAGCAGGCCACCGCCGGGACAGGGGTTAAGGATTAATGAAAAACTGTTTTTT. V usage is TRBV28 and J usage is TRBJ1-4, with 10 bases fitting TRBD1. The germline CDR1 and CDR2 sequences are MDHEN and SYDVKM. The J segment lost 4 bases and the V segment lost 6 bases, leaving 17 bases of the junction unmatched. CDR3 length equals 19 residues.

The rearrangement joins TRBV14 to TRBJ1-1; unclear D gene. This CDR3 has 12 residues. Per the germline V gene, CDR1 is SGHDN and CDR2 is FVKESK. V was cut by 8 bases and J by 5 bases, with 12 bases left in between. DNA for the CDR3: TGTGCCAGCGCGGAGCTCGGAACTGAAGCTTTCTTT. Encoded protein: CASAELGTEAFF.

The rearrangement joins TRBV28 to TRBJ2-1; 8 nucleotides agree with TRBD2. V gave up 5 bases and J gave up 0 bases; unmatched junction bases: 12. Germline V CDR1 and CDR2: MDHEN, SYDVKM. This CDR3 comprises 18 residues. CDR3 in amino acids: CASSRGGLEASSYNEQFF. Written as DNA, the CDR3 is TGTGCCAGCAGTCGTGGGGGACTAGAGGCTAGCTCCTACAATGAGCAGTTCTTC.

This clonotype came up a few times. The chain uses TRBV27 and TRBJ2-7, with TRBD1 matching 9 bases. From germline, CDR1 is MNHEY and CDR2 SMNVEV (reference sequence). The CDR3 is 15 amino acids. V shed 8 bases, J shed 0 bases, and the junction held 8 bases outside the gene matches. For the CDR3, the DNA is TGTGCCAGCGGGTTTCCGGGACAGGGCTCCTACGAGCAGTACTTC. Protein product: CASGFPGQGSYEQYF.

The V and J genes are TRBV6-1 and TRBJ2-2, with TRBD2 matching 7 bases. Losses at the gene ends were 5 bases for V and 1 base for J; bases not matched to a gene: 10. The CDR3 runs 17 residues. Germline assignment: CDR1 MNHNS and CDR2 SASEGT. The CDR3 coding sequence is TGTGCCAGCAGTCGATTATTTGGGGGGGAGAACACCGGGGAGCTGTTTTTT. This gives the protein CASSRLFGGENTGELFF.

The chain links TRBV27 to TRBJ2-7; TRBD1 matches at 8 bases. J gave up 0 bases and V 0 bases, and 4 bases lay outside the gene matches. The V gene's germline CDR1 is MNHEY and CDR2 SMNVEV (reference sequence). There are 16 residues in the CDR3. The CDR3 here is CASSLSQGDHSYEQYF. CDR3 nucleotides: TGTGCCAGCAGTTTATCACAGGGGGATCACTCCTACGAGCAGTACTTC.

V gene TRBV19 combines with J gene TRBJ2-1, with 7 bases aligning to TRBD1. Germline V gene sequence: CDR1 LNHDA, CDR2 SQIVND (reference sequence). V gave up 8 bases and J gave up 6 bases; unmatched junction bases: 4. The CDR3 sequence is 12 residues long. The CDR3 region has the DNA TGTGCCAGTCAGGACAGGCGCAATGAGCAGTTCTTC. Translating it yields CASQDRRNEQFF.

The chain joins TRBV12-3 or TRBV12-4 to TRBJ1-1; the match to TRBD1 covers 7 bases. CDR3 length: 16 residues. V shed 6 bases and J 4 bases; nucleotides not matched to a gene: 14. The CDR3 reads CASRLTGWVAGTEAFF. In nucleotides, the CDR3 is TGTGCCAGCAGGTTGACAGGGTGGGTGGCGGGCACTGAAGCTTTCTTT.